This entry is about one T cell receptor beta chain. CDR3 length equals 15 residues. V lost 7 bases, J lost 1 base, and 9 bases stayed unmatched. Germline V gene sequence: CDR1 SGHAT, CDR2 FQNNGV. This entry comes from a study of blood T cell repertoires in COVID-19. As for the study in general: Spain, Italy and the United States supplied samples that represented acute and convalescent COVID-19. Sources were T cells, B-cell-depleted T cells, or PBMCs; the material itself was cDNA or gDNA.

Per the authors' pipeline: Quantification of nucleated cells was approximated via reference gene primer amplification. The protocol was immunoSEQ multiplex PCR, while the TCRdb copy is restricted to in-frame clones and leaves out a portion. V and J calls and clone size come straight from that table; D and trimming were deduced from the DNA. The repertoire holds about 64,000 clones, with around nine tenths as singletons. The sequence derives from a man in his sixties or seventies with acute or convalescent COVID-19. The chain has TRBV11-2 and TRBJ2-7; TRBD1 aligns across 8 bases. Specimen: peripheral blood. The CDR3 spells CASNLNRGKSYEQYF. CDR3 nucleotide sequence: TGTGCCAGCAACCTCAACAGGGGGAAGTCCTACGAGCAGTACTTC.